This T cell receptor (beta chain) is from a study of lymphopenia after photon versus proton radiotherapy. Using immunoSEQ multiplex PCR, the repertoire was profiled, and TCRdb retains in-frame clones only, with some absent. This table holds roughly 40,000 clones, over 75% found once. V shed 6 bases and J shed 0 bases, with 21 bases lying between them. The CDR3 loop spans 18 amino acids. CDR1 LNHDA and CDR2 SQIVND come from the germline V gene (reference sequence). The sequence derives from a woman aged 70-85 years with pancreatic cancer. J is TRBJ1-5 and V is TRBV19; no reliable D call. The sequenced sample was peripheral blood, obtained from a patient treated with proton-based radiotherapy. DNA of the CDR3: TGTGCCAGTAGCGATGGAAGCATCAGATCCTATAGCAATCAGCCCCAGCATTTT. This encodes CASSDGSIRSYSNQPQHF.